Following are 9 T cell receptor beta chains from one sample sequenced in a study of PD-1 blockade in classical Hodgkin lymphoma. Profiling relied on immunoSEQ multiplex PCR, and the TCRdb table lists in-frame clones only, not all of them. In the table there are some 25,000 clones, approximately 67% of which are singletons. Each patient experienced a relapse that followed autologous stem cell transplantation, and brentuximab vedotin exposure varied. Sequencing was performed on peripheral blood mononuclear cells (PBMCs), taken before the second cycle of nivolumab. These receptor sequences come from a human donor with classical Hodgkin lymphoma.

The chain is built from TRBV28 and TRBJ2-6, with a possible D match to TRBD1 (6 bases). V was pared by 5 bases and J by 2 bases, with 10 bases between. The CDR3 totals 15 residues. The V gene's germline CDR1 is MDHEN and CDR2 SYDVKM. This chain's CDR3 is CASSPRGAGANVLTF. The CDR3 DNA is TGTGCCAGCAGTCCCAGGGGTGCTGGGGCCAACGTCCTGACTTTC.

J is TRBJ2-3 and V is TRBV11-2; no clear D. The germline V gene has CDR1 SGHAT and CDR2 FQNNGV. V lost 5 bases and J lost 3, with 12 bases in between. The CDR3 is 14 residues long. CDR3: CASSHSIATDTQYF. The CDR3 DNA reads as TGTGCCAGCAGCCACTCCATCGCTACAGATACGCAGTATTTT.

This rearrangement joins TRBV7-3 to TRBJ2-5; 10 bases agree with TRBD2. In germline, CDR1 is SGHTA, CDR2 FQGTGA. The CDR3 runs 22 residues. J was trimmed by 4 bases and V by 5 bases; bases with no gene match: 28. For the CDR3, the DNA is TGTGCCAGCAGCCCGCGGACAGACTTTCCTAGCGGGAGTTATCCATCGATAGAGACCCAGTACTTC. It codes for CASSPRTDFPSGSYPSIETQYF. The entire variable domain, with the rest obtained from reference TRBV7-3 and TRBJ2-5, is as follows: GAGVSQTPSNKVTEKGKYVELRCDPISGHTALYWYRQSLGQGPEFLIYFQGTGAADDSGLPNDRFFAVRPEGSVSTLKIQRTERGDSAVYLCASSPRTDFPSGSYPSIETQYFGPGTRLLVL.

This clone has just one count. The chain joins TRBV5-1 to TRBJ2-3, with D hard to call. Per germline, CDR1 SGHRS and CDR2 YFSETQ. This CDR3 contains 12 residues. V was pared by 1 base and J by 5 bases, with 5 bases between. The CDR3 region is CASSLPGDTQYF. The CDR3 bases are TGCGCCAGCAGCTTGCCGGGAGATACGCAGTATTTT. Full variable domain (rest looked up from reference TRBV5-1 and TRBJ2-3): KAGVTQTPRYLIKTRGQQVTLSCSPISGHRSVSWYQQTPGQGLQFLFEYFSETQRNKGNFPGRFSGRQFSNSRSEMNVSTLELGDSALYLCASSLPGDTQYFGPGTRLTVL.

In this sample, this clone turned up once. The chain combines TRBV9 with TRBJ1-2; a possible D gene is TRBD1 (5 bases). Germline-derived CDR1 and CDR2 are SGDLS and YYNGEE. This CDR3 region has 14 residues. V was pared by 3 bases and J by 4 bases, with 13 bases between. The CDR3 DNA follows: TGTGCCAGCAGCGCGCGACAGCTCTCCTATGGCTACACCTTC. Its translation is CASSARQLSYGYTF.

The chain links TRBV5-8 to TRBJ1-1, with D possibly matching TRBD1 (6 bases). The ends were cut back, 3 bases at V and 5 bases at J, with 11 bases in the middle. CDR3 length: 13 amino acids. Germline V lookup: CDR1 SGHTS, CDR2 YDEGEE. DNA for the CDR3: TGTGCCAGCAGCTGGGACATGGGGACTGAAGCTTTCTTT. Translating gives CASSWDMGTEAFF.

The V call is TRBV5-6, the J call TRBJ1-5, with D possibly matching TRBD1 (5 bases). Trimming cost V 1 base and J 6 bases, with 8 bases left between them. The CDR3 is made up of 13 amino acids. Germline V gives CDR1 SGHDT, CDR2 YYEEEE. The CDR3 spells CASSLQGFQPQHF. CDR3 bases: TGTGCCAGCAGCTTGCAGGGCTTTCAGCCCCAGCATTTT.

The CDR3 here is CASRGTLNTGELFF. The CDR3 region has the DNA TGTGCCAGCAGGGGGACACTGAACACCGGGGAGCTGTTTTTT. The rearrangement links TRBV28 to TRBJ2-2, with a tentative D call TRBD1 (6 bases). V was shortened by 6 bases and J by 1 base, with 9 bases between the two germline ends. The germline V gene has CDR1 MDHEN and CDR2 SYDVKM. The CDR3 contains 14 residues.

This clone was seen just once. CDR3 DNA sequence: TGTGCCAGCAGTTTGCCGGGGGGGGCCCACAATGAGCAGTTCTTC. Amino acid sequence: CASSLPGGAHNEQFF. The chain joins TRBV27 to TRBJ2-1, with TRBD2 matching over 8 bases. The CDR3 spans 15 residues. V trimming: 3 bases; J trimming: 5 bases; junction bases outside the gene matches: 6. The germline V gene has CDR1 MNHEY and CDR2 SMNVEV (reference sequence).